This TCR beta chain was sequenced in a study of T cells in Graves' hyperthyroidism and ophthalmopathy. The table lists this clonotype with a few counts. Amplification of TCR beta CDR3 regions used RNA as the template. A first-round RT-PCR of the TCR CDR3 used the HTBI primer set. TCRdb reanalysed the multiplex PCR reads using MiXCR and keeps one entry per CDR3 protein. The sample consists of almost 600,000 distinct CDR3 sequences, more than 11% of them appearing once. The CDR3 sequence is 12 residues long. Looked up from germline, CDR1 is DFQATT and CDR2 is SNEGSKA (reference sequence). The receptor was isolated from a woman in her twenties or thirties with Graves' hyperthyroidism that later progressed to Graves' ophthalmopathy. The sequenced material came from blood. The chain has TRBV20-1 and TRBJ1-6; 7 positions agree with TRBD1. CDR3 coding DNA: TGCAGCACAGGGGAGTATAATTCACCCCTCCACTTT. This encodes CSTGEYNSPLHF.